This T cell receptor beta chain was retrieved from a study of T cell responses to AZD1222 COVID-19 vaccine. TCRdb keeps only in-frame clones here, not all; method: immunoSEQ multiplex PCR. The sample consists of some 150,000 clones, about 91% of them appearing once. CDR3 length equals 12 residues. With 2 bases removed from V and 7 bases from J, the gap between germline ends came to 8 bases. From germline, CDR1 is SEHNR and CDR2 FQNEAQ (reference sequence). The source material was peripheral blood, sampled on day 0 of MenACWY control vaccination. The clonotype was recovered from an adult in good health. The chain employs TRBV7-9 and TRBJ1-2; D uncertain. The CDR3 bases are TGTGCCAGCAGCTTATCAGGAACTGGCTACACCTTC. Translation: CASSLSGTGYTF. Full variable domain (missing parts from reference TRBV7-9 and TRBJ1-2): DTGVSQNPRHKITKRGQNVTFRCDPISEHNRLYWYRQTLGQGPEFLTYFQNEAQLEKSRLLSDRFSAERPKGSFSTLEIQRTEQGDSAMYLCASSLSGTGYTFGSGTRLTVV.